Described below is a single T cell receptor (beta chain) sequence and its context. The data belong to a study of T cell changes during pregnancy in multiple sclerosis. With V trimmed by 2 bases and J by 4 bases, 1 base remained unmatched. CDR1 is SGHNT and CDR2 is YYREEE in the germline V gene (reference sequence). CDR3 length equals 13 residues. Only in-frame clones appear in the TCRdb table, and some are missing; sequencing was by immunoSEQ multiplex PCR. The profile shows approximately 52,000 clones, 85% to 95% of them singletons. The specimen was CD4+ T cells from peripheral blood mononuclear cells, collected in the third trimester of pregnancy. This receptor was obtained from a female donor with multiple sclerosis, enrolled in a pregnancy study. The chain uses TRBV5-4 and TRBJ2-3; 7 nucleotides align to TRBD2. CDR3 nucleotides: TGTGCCAGCAGCTTAGCGGGACCAGATACGCAGTATTTT. It encodes CASSLAGPDTQYF.